Listed below are T cell receptor beta chains from one sample, sequenced in a study of shared clonotypes between healthy human individuals. Sequenced by immunoSEQ multiplex PCR; TCRdb stores in-frame clones only, minus some. The data show around 100,000 clones, less than 75% seen once. The sample comprised memory CD8+ T cells sorted from blood. These receptors came from a woman aged 25 to 39 in good health. CDR3s include the opening cysteine and the closing phenylalanine or tryptophan. The order of the fields is clone size, D gene, J gene, V gene, CDR3 protein, CDR3 DNA. D genes are given only for firm matches. The listing skips clone size in some rows; elsewhere it reads once, few, many or a size class.

NA | NA | TRBJ2-7 | TRBV25-1 | CASSRASYEQYF | TGTGCCAGCAGTCGCGCATCCTACGAGCAGTACTTC
NA | NA | TRBJ2-1 | TRBV2 | CASTQAEQFF | TGTGCCAGCACTCAGGCCGAGCAGTTCTTC
few | TRBD2 | TRBJ2-7 | TRBV27 | CASSFLTSGTYEQYF | TGTGCCAGCAGTTTTCTTACTAGCGGGACCTACGAGCAGTACTTC
NA | TRBD2 | TRBJ2-5 | TRBV7-9 | CASSLGLVVETQYF | TGTGCCAGCAGCCTGGGACTAGTGGTGGAGACCCAGTACTTC
NA | NA | TRBJ2-1 | TRBV5-5 | CASSLDGDYNEQFF | TGTGCCAGCAGTCTTGACGGTGACTACAATGAGCAGTTCTTC
NA | TRBD1 | TRBJ2-7 | TRBV2 | CASSALGTGSIHEQYF | TGTGCCAGCAGTGCGTTGGGGACAGGGTCTATCCACGAGCAGTACTTC
once | TRBD2 | TRBJ2-5 | TRBV7-9 | CASSLAPGLDQETQYF | TGTGCCAGCAGCTTAGCCCCGGGACTAGACCAAGAGACCCAGTACTTC
NA | TRBD1 | TRBJ2-7 | TRBV30 | CAWSVIDGTEYEQYF | TGTGCCTGGAGTGTAATTGACGGGACAGAGTACGAGCAGTACTTC
NA | NA | TRBJ1-5 | TRBV6-6 | CASSYKGTNQPQHF | TGTGCCAGCAGTTACAAGGGTACCAATCAGCCCCAGCATTTT
NA | TRBD1 | TRBJ2-7 | TRBV11-2 | CASSLLGTVYEQYF | TGTGCCAGCAGCTTACTGGGGACAGTCTACGAGCAGTACTTC